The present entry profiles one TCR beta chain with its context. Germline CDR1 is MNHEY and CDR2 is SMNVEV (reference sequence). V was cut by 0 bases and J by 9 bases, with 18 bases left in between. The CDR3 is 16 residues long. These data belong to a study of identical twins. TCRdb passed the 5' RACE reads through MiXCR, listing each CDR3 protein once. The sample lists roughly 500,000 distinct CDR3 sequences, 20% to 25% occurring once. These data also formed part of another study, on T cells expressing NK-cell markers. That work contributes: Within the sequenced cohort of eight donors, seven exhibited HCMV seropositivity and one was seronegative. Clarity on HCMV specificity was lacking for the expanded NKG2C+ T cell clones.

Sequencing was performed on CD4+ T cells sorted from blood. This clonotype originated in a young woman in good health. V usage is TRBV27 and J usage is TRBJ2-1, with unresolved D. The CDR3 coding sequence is TGTGCCAGCAGTTTATCGATCGGTCTAGGTGTTGGTGAGCAGTTCTTC. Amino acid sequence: CASSLSIGLGVGEQFF.